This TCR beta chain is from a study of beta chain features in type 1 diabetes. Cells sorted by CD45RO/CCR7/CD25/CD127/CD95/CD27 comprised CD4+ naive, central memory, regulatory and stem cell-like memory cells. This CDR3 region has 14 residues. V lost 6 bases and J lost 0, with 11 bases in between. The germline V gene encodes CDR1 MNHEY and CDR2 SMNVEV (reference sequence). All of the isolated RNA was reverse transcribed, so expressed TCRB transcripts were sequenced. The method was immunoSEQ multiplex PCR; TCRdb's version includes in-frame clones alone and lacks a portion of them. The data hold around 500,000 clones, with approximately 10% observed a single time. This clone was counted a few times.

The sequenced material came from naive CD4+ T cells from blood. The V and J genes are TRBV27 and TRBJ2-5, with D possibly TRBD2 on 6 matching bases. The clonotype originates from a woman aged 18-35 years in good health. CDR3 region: CASSTGLYQETQYF. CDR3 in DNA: TGTGCCAGCAGCACGGGACTGTACCAAGAGACCCAGTACTTC.